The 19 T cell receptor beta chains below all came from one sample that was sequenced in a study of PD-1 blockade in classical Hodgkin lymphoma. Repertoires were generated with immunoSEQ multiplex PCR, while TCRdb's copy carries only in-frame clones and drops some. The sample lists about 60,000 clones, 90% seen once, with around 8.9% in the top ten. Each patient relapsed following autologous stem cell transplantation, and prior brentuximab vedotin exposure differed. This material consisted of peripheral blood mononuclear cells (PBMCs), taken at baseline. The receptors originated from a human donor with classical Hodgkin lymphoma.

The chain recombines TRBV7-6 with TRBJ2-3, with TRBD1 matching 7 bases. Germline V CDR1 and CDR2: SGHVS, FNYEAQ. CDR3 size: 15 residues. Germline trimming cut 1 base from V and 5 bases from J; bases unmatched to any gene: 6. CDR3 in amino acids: CASSLGKGALDTQYF. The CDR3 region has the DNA TGTGCCAGCAGCTTAGGGAAGGGGGCGTTAGATACGCAGTATTTT.

The chain's CDR3 is CASSVGPLADTQYF. CDR3 coding DNA: TGTGCCAGCAGCGTAGGCCCTCTCGCAGATACGCAGTATTTT. V usage is TRBV9 and J usage is TRBJ2-3; D is uncertain. V lost 0 bases and J 4 bases, leaving 9 bases between the germline ends. The CDR3 extends over 14 amino acids. The V gene's germline CDR1 is SGDLS and CDR2 YYNGEE.

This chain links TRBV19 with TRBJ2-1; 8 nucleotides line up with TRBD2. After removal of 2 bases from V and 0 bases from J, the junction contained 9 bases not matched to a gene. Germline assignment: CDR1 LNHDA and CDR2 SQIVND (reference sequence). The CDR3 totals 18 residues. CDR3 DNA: TGTGCCAGTAGTATAATCGGGAGGGCCGGTCGCTCCTACAATGAGCAGTTCTTC. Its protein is CASSIIGRAGRSYNEQFF. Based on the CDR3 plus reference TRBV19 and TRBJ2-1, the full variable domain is DGGITQSPKYLFRKEGQNVTLSCEQNLNHDAMYWYRQDPGQGLRLIYYSQIVNDFQKGDIAEGYSVSREKKESFPLTVTSAQKNPTAFYLCASSIIGRAGRSYNEQFFGPGTRLTVL.

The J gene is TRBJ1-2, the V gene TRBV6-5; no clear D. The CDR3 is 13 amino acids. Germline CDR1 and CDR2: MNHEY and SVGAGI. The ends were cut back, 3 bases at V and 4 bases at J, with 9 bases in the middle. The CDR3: CASSYGSSYGYTF. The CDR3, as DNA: TGTGCCAGCAGTTATGGTAGCTCCTATGGCTACACCTTC.

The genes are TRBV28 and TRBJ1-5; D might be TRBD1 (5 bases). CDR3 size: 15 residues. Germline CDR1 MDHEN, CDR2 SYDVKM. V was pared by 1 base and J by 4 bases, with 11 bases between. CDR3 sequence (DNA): TGTGCCAGCAGTTTATTACAGGCCTTTAATCAGCCCCAGCATTTT. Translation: CASSLLQAFNQPQHF.

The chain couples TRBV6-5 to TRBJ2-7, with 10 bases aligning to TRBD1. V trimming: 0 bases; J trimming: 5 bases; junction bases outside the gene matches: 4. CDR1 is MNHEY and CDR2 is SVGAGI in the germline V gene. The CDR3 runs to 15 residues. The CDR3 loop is CASSYSGQGTHEQYF. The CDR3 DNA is TGTGCCAGCAGTTACTCGGGACAGGGGACCCACGAGCAGTACTTC.

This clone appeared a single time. The CDR3 DNA reads TGTGCCAGCAGTTTATGGGGGGGCAATCCGGGGACTGAAGCTTTCTTT. This sequence encodes CASSLWGGNPGTEAFF. The chain has TRBV28 and TRBJ1-1; D is perhaps TRBD1 (6 bases). The CDR3 spans 16 residues. Looked up from germline, CDR1 is MDHEN and CDR2 is SYDVKM. Trimming took off 0 bases at V and 5 bases at J, with 16 bases between the two ends.

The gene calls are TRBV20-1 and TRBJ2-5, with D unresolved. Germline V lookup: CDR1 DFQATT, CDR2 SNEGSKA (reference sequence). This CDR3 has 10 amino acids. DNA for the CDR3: TGCAGGGATCTCCAAGAGACCCAGTACTTC. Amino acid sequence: CRDLQETQYF.

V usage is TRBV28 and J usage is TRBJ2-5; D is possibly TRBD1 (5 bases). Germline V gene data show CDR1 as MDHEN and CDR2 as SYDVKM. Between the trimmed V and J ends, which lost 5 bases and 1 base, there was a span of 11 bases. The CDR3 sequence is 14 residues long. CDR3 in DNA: TGTGCCAGCAGTCCCCGACAGCCCCAAGAGACCCAGTACTTC. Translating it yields CASSPRQPQETQYF.

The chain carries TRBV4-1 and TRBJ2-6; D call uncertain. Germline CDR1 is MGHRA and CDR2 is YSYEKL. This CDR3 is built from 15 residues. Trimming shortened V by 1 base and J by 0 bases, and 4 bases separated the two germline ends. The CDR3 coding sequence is TGCGCCAGCAGCCAAGGAAACTCTGGGGCCAACGTCCTGACTTTC. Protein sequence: CASSQGNSGANVLTF.

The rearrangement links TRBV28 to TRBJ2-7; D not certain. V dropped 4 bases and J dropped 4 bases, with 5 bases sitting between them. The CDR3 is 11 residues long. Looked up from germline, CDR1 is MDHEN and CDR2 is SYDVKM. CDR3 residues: CASSSPYEQYF. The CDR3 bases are TGTGCCAGCAGTTCCCCGTACGAGCAGTACTTC. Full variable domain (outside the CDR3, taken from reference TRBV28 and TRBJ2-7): DVKVTQSSRYLVKRTGEKVFLECVQDMDHENMFWYRQDPGLGLRLIYFSYDVKMKEKGDIPEGYSVSREKKERFSLILESASTNQTSMYLCASSSPYEQYFGPGTRLTVT.

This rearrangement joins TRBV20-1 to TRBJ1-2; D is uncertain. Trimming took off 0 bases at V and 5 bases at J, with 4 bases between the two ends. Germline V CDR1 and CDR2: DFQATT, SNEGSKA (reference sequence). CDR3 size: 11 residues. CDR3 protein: CSARDPYGYTF. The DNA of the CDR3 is TGCAGTGCTAGAGATCCATATGGCTACACCTTC.

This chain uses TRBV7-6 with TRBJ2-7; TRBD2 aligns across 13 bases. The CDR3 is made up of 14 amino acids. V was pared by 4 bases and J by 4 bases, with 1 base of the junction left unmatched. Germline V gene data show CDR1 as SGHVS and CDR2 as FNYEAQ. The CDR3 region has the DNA TGTGCCAGCAGCTCGACTAGCGGGGGGTACGAGCAGTACTTC. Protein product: CASSSTSGGYEQYF.

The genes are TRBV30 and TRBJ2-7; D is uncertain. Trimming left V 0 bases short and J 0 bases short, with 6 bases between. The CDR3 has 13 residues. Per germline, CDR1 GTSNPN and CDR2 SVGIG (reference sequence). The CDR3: CAWSVRASYEQYF. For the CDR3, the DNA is TGTGCCTGGAGTGTCCGAGCCTCCTACGAGCAGTACTTC. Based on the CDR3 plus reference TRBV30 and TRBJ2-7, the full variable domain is SQTIHQWPATLVQPVGSPLSLECTVEGTSNPNLYWYRQAAGRGLQLLFYSVGIGQISSEVPQNLSASRPQDRQFILSSKKLLLSDSGFYLCAWSVRASYEQYFGPGTRLTVT.

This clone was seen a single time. This chain's CDR3 is CASSLYRSSYNEQFF. As DNA, the CDR3 is TGTGCCAGCAGCTTATACAGGAGCTCCTACAATGAGCAGTTCTTC. This chain uses TRBV7-8 with TRBJ2-1; D may be TRBD1 (5 bases). Trimming stripped 2 bases from V and 0 bases from J, with 8 bases between. The CDR3 has 15 amino acids. Germline V gene sequence: CDR1 SGHVS, CDR2 FQNEAQ.

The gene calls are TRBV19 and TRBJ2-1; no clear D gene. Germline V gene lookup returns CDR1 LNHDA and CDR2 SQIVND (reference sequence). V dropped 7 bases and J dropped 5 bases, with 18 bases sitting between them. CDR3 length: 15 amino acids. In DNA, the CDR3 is TGTGCCAGTAAGTCTTTGAGTCGGCAGAACAATGAGCAGTTCTTC. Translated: CASKSLSRQNNEQFF.

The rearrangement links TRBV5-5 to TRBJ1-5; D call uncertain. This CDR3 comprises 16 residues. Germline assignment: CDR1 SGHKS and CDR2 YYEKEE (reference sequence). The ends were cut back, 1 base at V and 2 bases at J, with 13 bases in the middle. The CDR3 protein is CASSLQVDYGNQPQHF. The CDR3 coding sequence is TGTGCCAGCAGCTTGCAGGTTGACTACGGCAATCAGCCCCAGCATTTT.

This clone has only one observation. CDR3: CASSGRAGTGELFF. CDR3 bases: TGTGCCAGCAGCGGGAGGGCCGGCACCGGGGAGCTGTTTTTT. The rearrangement joins TRBV6-4 to TRBJ2-2; 8 bases agree with TRBD2. The germline V gene has CDR1 MRHNA and CDR2 SNTAGT. This CDR3 is 14 amino acids long. Unmatched junction bases numbered 4, after V lost 6 bases and J lost 4 bases.

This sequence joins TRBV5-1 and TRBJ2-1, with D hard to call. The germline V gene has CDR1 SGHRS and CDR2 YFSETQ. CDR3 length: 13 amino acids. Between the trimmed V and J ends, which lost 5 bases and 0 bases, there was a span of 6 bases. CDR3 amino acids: CASRESSYNEQFF. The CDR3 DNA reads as TGCGCCAGCAGAGAGAGCTCCTACAATGAGCAGTTCTTC.